A selection of T cell receptor beta chains follows, all from one sample in a study of T cell repertoires in cytomegalovirus infection. TCRdb ran MiXCR on the reads and lists one entry per CDR3 protein. The sample has fewer than 550,000 distinct CDR3 sequences; over 9% are singletons. The specimen sequenced was PBMCs. These receptors all stem from a human donor in good health (CMV status not recorded). Some clones in this sample may be carry-over from other donors' samples. Each CDR3 is given without its conserved first and last residue. D genes are given only for firm matches. The size entry is marked missing in some rows and otherwise reads once, few, many or a size class.

D: NA
size: NA
V: TRBV2
CDR3: AHAGLSNEQF

D: NA
size: many
V: TRBV7-3
CDR3: ASSLQGLNNEQF

D: TRBD1
size: few
V: TRBV28
CDR3: ASRVGTGGLYEQY

D: NA
size: many
V: TRBV10-3
CDR3: AISGRVEGGYT

D: NA
size: many
V: TRBV29-1
CDR3: SVEQGRYEQY

D: NA
size: once
V: TRBV6-5
CDR3: ASSTRRGYGNTIY

D: NA
size: many
V: TRBV20-1
CDR3: SASPGANEQY

D: TRBD1
size: few
V: TRBV29-1
CDR3: SAIQPGGKAKNIQY

D: NA
size: many
V: TRBV7-6
CDR3: ASSLEQGRAKNIQY

D: NA
size: NA
V: TRBV29-1
CDR3: SVALLNKHNEQF

D: NA
size: many
V: TRBV15
CDR3: ATSRSGGNTGELF

D: TRBD2
size: NA
V: TRBV9
CDR3: ASSASFGGGGNEQF

D: NA
size: many
V: TRBV7-3
CDR3: ASSLTWTLNTEAF

D: TRBD2
size: many
V: TRBV7-3
CDR3: ASSSGLAGDADTQY

D: TRBD2
size: few
V: TRBV18
CDR3: ASSPISGADNEQF

D: TRBD2
size: NA
V: TRBV18
CDR3: PSSSYSGRNTDTQY

D: TRBD1
size: many
V: TRBV7-9
CDR3: ASSSTGDGYT

D: NA
size: many
V: TRBV7-9
CDR3: ASSSLTEANYGYT

D: TRBD1
size: NA
V: TRBV30
CDR3: AGSDRGRGTQY

D: NA
size: many
V: TRBV6-1
CDR3: ASTPSLGDHPQH

D: NA
size: many
V: TRBV5-1
CDR3: ASSSDSNPTRLF

D: TRBD2
size: NA
V: TRBV24-1
CDR3: ATSDLPVTSGLYNEQF

D: NA
size: many
V: TRBV6-2/TRBV6-3
CDR3: ASTRPEGEAF

D: TRBD1
size: many
V: TRBV5-1
CDR3: ASSLRQGTSYEQY

D: TRBD2
size: many
V: TRBV7-3
CDR3: ASSPNVGGLYEQY

D: TRBD2
size: many
V: TRBV10-3
CDR3: AIQREGGSYEQY

D: TRBD2
size: NA
V: TRBV5-1
CDR3: ASSSFSGKDGELF

D: TRBD2
size: many
V: TRBV20-1
CDR3: SARKLAGEDHEQY

D: NA
size: many
V: TRBV4-1
CDR3: ASSHLQSGVGYEQY

D: TRBD2
size: many
V: TRBV7-9
CDR3: ASSPNGTSLNTQY

D: NA
size: NA
V: TRBV19
CDR3: ASSTTERNYGYT